One sample yielded the 2 T cell receptor beta chains listed below, sequenced in a study of cytomegalovirus exposure and HLA in healthy donors. The assay was immunoSEQ multiplex PCR, and TCRdb's table has in-frame clones only and misses some. The table includes roughly 140,000 clones, about 90% detected once. Material for sequencing was PBMCs. Source of these receptors: a young woman in good health and CMV-seropositive.

This chain uses TRBV7-8 with TRBJ2-3, with D perhaps TRBD1 (6 bases). From germline, CDR1 is SGHVS and CDR2 FQNEAQ. The CDR3 is made up of 15 amino acids. V shed 2 bases and J shed 5 bases, with 14 bases lying between them. CDR3 sequence (DNA): TGTGCCAGCAGCTTATGGTCAGGGGTGCGAGATACGCAGTATTTT. This encodes CASSLWSGVRDTQYF.

This rearrangement joins TRBV7-2 to TRBJ1-4; possible D gene TRBD1, 5 bases. CDR1 SGHTA and CDR2 FQGNSA come from the germline V gene. CDR3 length: 14 residues. Trimming removed 6 bases from V and 5 bases from J, with 13 bases in between. The DNA of the CDR3 is TGTGCCAGCAGTCCATTGGGGGGGAATGAAAAACTGTTTTTT. Amino acids: CASSPLGGNEKLFF. The complete variable domain, with remaining parts taken from reference TRBV7-2 and TRBJ1-4, reads GAGVSQSPSNKVTEKGKDVELRCDPISGHTALYWYRQSLGQGLEFLIYFQGNSAPDKSGLPSDRFSAERTGGSVSTLTIQRTQQEDSAVYLCASSPLGGNEKLFFGSGTQLSVL.